These 8 T cell receptor beta chains share one sample of origin, sequenced in a study of blood T cell repertoires in COVID-19. This table comes from immunoSEQ multiplex PCR, and its TCRdb copy is limited to in-frame clones, with some not included. This table has 77,000 or so clones, approximately 90% appearing once. Sequences were obtained from peripheral blood. The receptors come from a man between 45 and 60 years old with active COVID-19.

This clone occurred a few times. The gene calls are TRBV7-3 and TRBJ1-6; unclear D gene. The V gene's germline CDR1 is SGHTA and CDR2 FQGTGA. V lost 2 bases and J lost 10, with 15 bases in between. This CDR3 contains 15 residues. The CDR3 DNA reads TGTGCCAGCAGCTTATTTGGAGAATTGCGATCACCCCTCCACTTT. Translation: CASSLFGELRSPLHF.

Only one count was recorded for this clone. This chain links TRBV5-1 with TRBJ2-5; D might be TRBD1 (5 bases). From germline, CDR1 is SGHRS and CDR2 YFSETQ. The CDR3 sequence is 14 residues long. Trimming took off 2 bases at V and 2 bases at J, with 10 bases between the two ends. CDR3 protein: CASSFPGRQETQYF. CDR3 in DNA: TGCGCCAGCAGCTTCCCAGGGCGACAAGAGACCCAGTACTTC.

This rearrangement joins TRBV28 to TRBJ2-7; 8 nucleotides align to TRBD2. This CDR3 contains 15 residues. From germline, CDR1 is MDHEN and CDR2 SYDVKM. Trimming removed 4 bases from V and 0 bases from J; junction bases left unmatched: 5. This chain's CDR3 is CASSSPAGDSYEQYF. DNA for the CDR3: TGTGCCAGCAGTTCTCCAGCGGGGGACTCCTACGAGCAGTACTTC.

As regards this clone: The sample has other DNA sequences that encode this CDR3 too. The chain has TRBV5-8 and TRBJ1-5; tentatively, D is TRBD1 (5 bases). The V and J ends lost 0 bases and 0 bases respectively, with 7 bases between them. CDR3 length: 15 amino acids. Germline CDR1 and CDR2: SGHTS and YDEGEE. Here the CDR3 reads CASSLGGDSNQPQHF. CDR3 DNA sequence: TGTGCCAGCAGCTTGGGGGGGGATAGCAATCAGCCCCAGCATTTT. Complete variable domain (other parts from reference TRBV5-8 and TRBJ1-5): EAGVTQSPTHLIKTRGQQATLRCSPISGHTSVYWYQQALGLGLQFLLWYDEGEERNRGNFPPRFSGRQFPNYSSELNVNALELEDSALYLCASSLGGDSNQPQHFGDGTRLSIL.

The J gene is TRBJ1-2, the V gene TRBV6-5, with 7 bases lining up with TRBD1. The CDR3 covers 14 residues. Trimming took 0 bases from V and 8 from J; bases not matched to a gene: 6. Germline CDR1 and CDR2: MNHEY and SVGAGI. CDR3: CASSYSKGALGYTF. The CDR3 coding sequence is TGTGCCAGCAGTTACTCGAAGGGGGCTCTAGGCTACACCTTC.

In this sample, this clone turned up once. This chain joins TRBV12-3 or TRBV12-4 and TRBJ1-5; D unclear. The CDR3 runs 13 residues. Trimming stripped 3 bases from V and 4 bases from J, with 7 bases between. This CDR3 reads CASSFSQNQPQHF. The CDR3, as DNA: TGTGCCAGCAGTTTCTCACAGAATCAGCCCCAGCATTTT.

The chain combines TRBV21-1 with TRBJ2-1; no check of the table's D call, TRBD1, against the DNA was made. TRBV21-1 is flagged as a pseudogene. This CDR3 region has 16 residues. CDR3 bases: TGTGCCAGCAGCAAAACGACAGGGGGCGATTTCCATGAGCAGTTCTTC. Translating gives CASSKTTGGDFHEQFF.

This chain connects TRBV10-2 to TRBJ2-1; 7 positions match TRBD1. Germline V lookup: CDR1 WSHSY, CDR2 SAAADI. The CDR3 is made up of 12 amino acids. V shed 7 bases, J shed 5 bases, and the junction held 2 bases outside the gene matches. For the CDR3, the DNA is TGCGCCAGCAAGGACAGGAACAATGAGCAGTTCTTC. This gives the protein CASKDRNNEQFF.